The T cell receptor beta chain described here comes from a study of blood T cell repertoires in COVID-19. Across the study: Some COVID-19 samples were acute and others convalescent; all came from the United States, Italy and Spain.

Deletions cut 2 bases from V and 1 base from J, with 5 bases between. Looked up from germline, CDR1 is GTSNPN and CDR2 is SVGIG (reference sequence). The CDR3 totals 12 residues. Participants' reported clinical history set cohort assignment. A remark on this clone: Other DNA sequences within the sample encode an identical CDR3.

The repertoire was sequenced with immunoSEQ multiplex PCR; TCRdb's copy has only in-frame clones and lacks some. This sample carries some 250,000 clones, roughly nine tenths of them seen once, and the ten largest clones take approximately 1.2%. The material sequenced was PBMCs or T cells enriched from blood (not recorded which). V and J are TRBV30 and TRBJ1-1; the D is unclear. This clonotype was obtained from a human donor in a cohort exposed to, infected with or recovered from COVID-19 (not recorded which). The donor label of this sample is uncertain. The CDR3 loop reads CAWSRRNTEAFF. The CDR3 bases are TGTGCCTGGAGTAGGAGGAACACTGAAGCTTTCTTT.